Sequencing of this TCR beta chain was carried out in a study of blood T cell repertoires in COVID-19. Study at large: T cells, B-cell-depleted T cells, or PBMCs provided the cDNA or gDNA that served as material.

Authors' methods: Cell counts per sample came from amplifying reference gene primers. The data were produced by immunoSEQ multiplex PCR, yet TCRdb's version contains in-frame clones alone and is incomplete. The DNA gave D and trimming, while V, J and clone size come from that table. Here the sample spans about 250,000 clones, about 87% being singletons. The CDR3 sequence is 17 residues long. Germline V gene sequence: CDR1 PRHDT, CDR2 FYEKMQ (reference sequence). V was shortened by 7 bases and J by 0 bases, with 18 bases between the two germline ends. The chain has TRBV13 and TRBJ2-2; weak D call: TRBD1 (6 bases). Material: peripheral blood. This TCR derives from a woman in her thirties with COVID-19, enrolled during active disease. CDR3: CASTAVLDRTNTGELFF. Written as DNA, the CDR3 is TGTGCCAGCACCGCGGTTTTAGACAGGACGAACACCGGGGAGCTGTTTTTT.